The TCR beta chain under discussion was sequenced for a study of blood T cell repertoires in COVID-19 (dated by TCRdb to 2018 to 2020). Study-wide context: The collaborator samples originated in the United States, Italy and Spain and spanned the acute and convalescent phases of COVID-19. A de-identified subject ID, COVID-19 status, age in years and sex were almost always included in the sample metadata. Samples were obtained from the ongoing ImmuneRACE study (first 160 participants) and from approximately 1,200 subjects provided by 6 global collaborators. The repertoires were made available in a free public database intended to serve as a resource for research on the immune response to SARS-CoV-2. The material from the prospective study consisted of cDNA or gDNA derived from T cells, B-cell-depleted T cells, or PBMCs. The dataset comprised deeply sampled blood TCRbeta repertoires from subjects exposed to, actively infected with, or recovered from COVID-19. Where available, HLA class I and class II types were obtained from metadata supplied by the sample provider rather than from assay-based typing.

Overall study results and their limits: The quantity of clinical and demographic metadata differed by source and by participant and was supplied without curation.

TCRbeta CDR3 regions were amplified from genomic DNA by means of the immunoSEQ Assay, a bias-controlled multiplex PCR. In the source study's methods: The number of nucleated cells in each sample was estimated by amplification of reference gene primers within the assay. Sequence reads were collapsed and filtered to measure the absolute abundance of every unique TCRbeta CDR3 rearrangement. For each sample, productive Simpson clonality was calculated as the square root of Simpson's diversity index over productive rearrangements. As stored in TCRdb, this immuneACCESS dataset retains in-frame rearrangements with V and J assigned. A fraction of the clones does not appear; measured against another copy, unresolved V genes explain less than half of the discrepancy, and the remainder lacks a known reason. V and J calls and clone size are as listed in that table; D and trimming were resolved from the DNA. The sample records 100,000 to 150,000 clones, roughly 69% of which are singletons. Approximately 2% of the sample rests with the top ten.

Comment on this clone: Its antigen is not yet known. The sample holds no much larger clone one base away, and base qualities are not on file.

Whole blood was collected in K2EDTA tubes by collaborating institutions according to the institutions' own protocols. For TCRbeta analysis, collaborators shipped samples as frozen whole blood, isolated PBMCs, or DNA extracted from either of those sample types. Relative to germline, V is missing 5 bases and J is missing 3 bases, with 3 bases of the junction outside any gene match. The CDR3 holds 14 amino acids from the cysteine to the phenylalanine. The sequence is cut down to CDR3 DNA, 42 bases in frame from base 1. Sequences MNHNS (CDR1) and SASEGT (CDR2) are obtained from the germline V gene. Recombination connected TRBV6-1 to TRBJ1-1; TRBD1 lines up with 10 middle nucleotides. The clonotype comes from a woman aged 70-85 years with acute or convalescent COVID-19. The sample was peripheral blood. Here is the DNA: TGTGCCAGCAGTACGACAGGGGGCGACACTGAAGCTTTCTTT. Translated, it reads CASSTTGGDTEAFF.